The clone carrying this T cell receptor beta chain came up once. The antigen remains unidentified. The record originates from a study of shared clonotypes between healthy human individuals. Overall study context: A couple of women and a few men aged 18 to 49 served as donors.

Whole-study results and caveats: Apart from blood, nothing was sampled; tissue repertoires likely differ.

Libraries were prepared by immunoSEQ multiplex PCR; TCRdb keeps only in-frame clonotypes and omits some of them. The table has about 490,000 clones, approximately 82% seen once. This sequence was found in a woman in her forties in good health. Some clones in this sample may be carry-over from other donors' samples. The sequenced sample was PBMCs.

CDR3 protein: CASSFLLAGDNNEQFF. CDR3 in DNA: TGTGCCAGCAGCTTCCTCCTAGCGGGAGACAACAATGAGCAGTTCTTC. The chain is built from TRBV7-8 and TRBJ2-1; 10 bases line up with TRBD2. This CDR3 is built from 16 residues. Per germline, CDR1 SGHVS and CDR2 FQNEAQ. J lost 5 bases, V lost 3 bases, and 7 bases had no gene match.